Below, 2 T cell receptor beta chains from the same sample are listed, as sequenced in a study of T-cell memory formation after mild COVID-19. TCRdb ran MiXCR on the 5' RACE reads and lists one entry per CDR3 protein. The data show a few hundred thousand distinct CDR3 sequences, roughly an eighth seen once. The source material was PBMCs or a T cell subset sorted from them (not recorded which). All receptors come from a man younger than 30 who had mild COVID-19 (a few samples of this study predate the infection). Cell type and time point are not known.

V usage is TRBV5-1 and J usage is TRBJ1-2; the D gene is possibly TRBD1 (6 bases). Germline V gene sequence: CDR1 SGHRS, CDR2 YFSETQ. CDR3 length: 16 amino acids. V lost 7 bases, J lost 10 bases, and 29 bases lay in between. The CDR3 sequence: CASSESPGGASWDYTF. CDR3 coding DNA: TGCGCCAGCTCCGAGTCACCCGGGGGGGCTTCATGGGACTACACCTTC.

With respect to this clonotype: It is unclear where the CDR3 begins or ends on the DNA, so no DNA is shown, and the CDR3 is as TCRdb lists it. The chain combines TRBV7-3 with TRBJ2-2; the table's D call of TRBD1 was not tested on the DNA. Germline V gene sequence: CDR1 SGHTA, CDR2 FQGTGA. The CDR3 spans 15 amino acids, including both terminal residues. The CDR3 loop is CASSHWGVGAGELIF.